This T cell receptor beta chain was sequenced in a study of Tregs in tolerant kidney transplant recipients. Mixed chimerism was transient after nonmyeloablative marrow transplants from related graft donors. CDR1 is KGHSH and CDR2 is LQKENI in the germline V gene. The V gene lost 0 bases and the J gene lost 2 bases, with 7 bases spanning the gap. The CDR3 has 14 amino acids. Study results and caveats: No direct test of biological reproducibility was done here.

Concerning this clone: Antigen unknown. The read falls 3 residues short of the CDR3 end, and the missing part is taken from the germline J gene.

TCRdb's copy holds only in-frame clones and misses some; the assay was immunoSEQ multiplex PCR. This sample's table reports nearly 15,000 clones. The V gene is TRBV18, the J gene TRBJ2-5; the D is unclear. The input for sequencing was CD4+ T cells from blood (PBMCs), taken 12 months after the transplant. The clonotype comes from a human patient who received a combined kidney and bone marrow transplant. Some T cells may have originated in the graft donor. The part of the CDR3 DNA that was read is TGTGCCAGCTCACCACCGCACGGTCAAGAGACC. Amino acid sequence: CASSPPHGQET. The full CDR3 sequence reads CASSPPHGQETQYF.